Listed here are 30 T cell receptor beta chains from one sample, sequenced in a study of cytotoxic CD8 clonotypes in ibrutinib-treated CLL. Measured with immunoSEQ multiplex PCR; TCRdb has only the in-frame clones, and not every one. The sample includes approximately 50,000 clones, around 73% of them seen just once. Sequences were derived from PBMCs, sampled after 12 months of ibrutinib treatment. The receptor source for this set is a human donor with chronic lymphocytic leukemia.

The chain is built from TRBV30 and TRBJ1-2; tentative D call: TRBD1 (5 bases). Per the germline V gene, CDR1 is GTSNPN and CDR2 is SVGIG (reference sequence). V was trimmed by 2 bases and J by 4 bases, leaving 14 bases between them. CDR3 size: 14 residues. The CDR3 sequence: CAWSSFYRSYGYTF. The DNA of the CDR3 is TGTGCCTGGAGTTCTTTCTACAGGTCCTATGGCTACACCTTC. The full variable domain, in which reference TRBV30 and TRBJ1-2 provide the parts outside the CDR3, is SQTIHQWPATLVQPVGSPLSLECTVEGTSNPNLYWYRQAAGRGLQLLFYSVGIGQISSEVPQNLSASRPQDRQFILSSKKLLLSDSGFYLCAWSSFYRSYGYTFGSGTRLTVV.

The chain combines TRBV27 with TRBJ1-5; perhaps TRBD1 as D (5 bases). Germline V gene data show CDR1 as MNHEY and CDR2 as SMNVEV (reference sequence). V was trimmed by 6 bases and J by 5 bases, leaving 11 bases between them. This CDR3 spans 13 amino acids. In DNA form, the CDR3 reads TGTGCCAGCAGCCGACAGATAGATCAGCCCCAGCATTTT. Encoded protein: CASSRQIDQPQHF.

The CDR3 here is CASTLGYGYTF. CDR3 nucleotides: TGTGCCAGCACCCTCGGGTATGGCTACACCTTC. The genes are TRBV6-5 and TRBJ1-2; the D is unclear. CDR3 size: 11 residues. The V end lost 7 bases, the J end lost 5 bases, and 8 bases lay between the germline ends. Germline lookup yields CDR1 MNHEY and CDR2 SVGAGI.

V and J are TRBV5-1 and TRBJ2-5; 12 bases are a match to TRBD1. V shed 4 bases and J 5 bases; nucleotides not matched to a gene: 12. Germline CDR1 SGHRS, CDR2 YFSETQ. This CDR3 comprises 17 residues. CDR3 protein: CASSPRDRGRTVETQYF. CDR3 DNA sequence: TGCGCCAGCAGCCCCCGGGACAGGGGGCGAACGGTTGAGACCCAGTACTTC.

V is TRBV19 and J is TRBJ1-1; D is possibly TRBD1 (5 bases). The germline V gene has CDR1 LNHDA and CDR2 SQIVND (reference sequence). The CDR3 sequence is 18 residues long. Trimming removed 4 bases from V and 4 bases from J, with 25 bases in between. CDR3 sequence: CASSSHSSADGAITEAFF. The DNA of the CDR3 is TGTGCCAGTAGTAGCCACTCATCTGCCGACGGGGCCATCACTGAAGCTTTCTTT. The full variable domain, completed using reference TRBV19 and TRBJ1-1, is DGGITQSPKYLFRKEGQNVTLSCEQNLNHDAMYWYRQDPGQGLRLIYYSQIVNDFQKGDIAEGYSVSREKKESFPLTVTSAQKNPTAFYLCASSSHSSADGAITEAFFGQGTRLTVV.

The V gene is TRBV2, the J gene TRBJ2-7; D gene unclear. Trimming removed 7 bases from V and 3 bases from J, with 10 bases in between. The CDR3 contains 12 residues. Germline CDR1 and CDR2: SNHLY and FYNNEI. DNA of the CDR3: TGTGCCAGCACCCGGAAGAACTACGAGCAGTACTTC. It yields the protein CASTRKNYEQYF. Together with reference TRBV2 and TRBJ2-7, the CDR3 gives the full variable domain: EPEVTQTPSHQVTQMGQEVILRCVPISNHLYFYWYRQILGQKVEFLVSFYNNEISEKSEIFDDQFSVERPDGSNFTLKIRSTKLEDSAMYFCASTRKNYEQYFGPGTRLTVT.

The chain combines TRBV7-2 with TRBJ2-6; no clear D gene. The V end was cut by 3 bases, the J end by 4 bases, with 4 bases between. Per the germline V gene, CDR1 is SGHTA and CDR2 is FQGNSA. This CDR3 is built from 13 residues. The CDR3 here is CASSFTGANVLTF. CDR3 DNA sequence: TGTGCCAGCAGCTTTACCGGGGCCAACGTCCTGACTTTC.

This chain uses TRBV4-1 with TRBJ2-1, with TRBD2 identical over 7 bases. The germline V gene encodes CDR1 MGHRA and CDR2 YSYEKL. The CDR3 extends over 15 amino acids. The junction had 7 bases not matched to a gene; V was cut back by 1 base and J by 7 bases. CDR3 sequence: CASSQAKTSRNEQFF. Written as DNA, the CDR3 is TGCGCCAGCAGCCAAGCCAAGACTAGCCGTAATGAGCAGTTCTTC.

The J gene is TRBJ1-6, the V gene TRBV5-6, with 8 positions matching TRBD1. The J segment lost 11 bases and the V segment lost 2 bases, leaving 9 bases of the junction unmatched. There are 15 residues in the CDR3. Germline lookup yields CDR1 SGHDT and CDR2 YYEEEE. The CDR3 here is CASSFRDRFSAPLHF. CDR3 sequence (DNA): TGTGCCAGCAGCTTCCGGGACAGGTTTTCGGCACCCCTCCACTTT.

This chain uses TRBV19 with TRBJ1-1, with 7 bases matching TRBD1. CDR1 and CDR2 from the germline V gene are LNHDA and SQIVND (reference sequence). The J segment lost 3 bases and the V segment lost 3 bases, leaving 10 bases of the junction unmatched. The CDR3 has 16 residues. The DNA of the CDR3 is TGTGCCAGTAGTATTAGAATTTTTAGGGGGCACACTGAAGCTTTCTTT. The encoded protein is CASSIRIFRGHTEAFF.

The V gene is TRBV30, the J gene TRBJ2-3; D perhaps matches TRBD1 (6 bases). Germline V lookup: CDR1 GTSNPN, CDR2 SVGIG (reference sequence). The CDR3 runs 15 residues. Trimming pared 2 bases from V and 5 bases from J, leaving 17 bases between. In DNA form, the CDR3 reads TGTGCCTGGAGTCAGGGGTGGCAGGGTCTAGATACGCAGTATTTT. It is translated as CAWSQGWQGLDTQYF.

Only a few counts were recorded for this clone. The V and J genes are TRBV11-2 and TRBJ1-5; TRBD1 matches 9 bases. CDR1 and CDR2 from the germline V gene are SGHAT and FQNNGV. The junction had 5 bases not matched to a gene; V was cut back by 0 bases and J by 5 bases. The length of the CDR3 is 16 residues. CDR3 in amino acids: CASSLDGTGFDQPQHF. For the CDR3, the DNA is TGTGCCAGCAGCTTAGATGGGACAGGGTTCGATCAGCCCCAGCATTTT.

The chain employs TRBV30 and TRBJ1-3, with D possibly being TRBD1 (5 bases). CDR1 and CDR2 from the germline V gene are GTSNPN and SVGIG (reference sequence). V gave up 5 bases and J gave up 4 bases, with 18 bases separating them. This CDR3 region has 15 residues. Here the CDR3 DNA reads TGTGCCTGGGGAGGGGCAGGGAGATTGGGAAACACCATATATTTT. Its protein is CAWGGAGRLGNTIYF.

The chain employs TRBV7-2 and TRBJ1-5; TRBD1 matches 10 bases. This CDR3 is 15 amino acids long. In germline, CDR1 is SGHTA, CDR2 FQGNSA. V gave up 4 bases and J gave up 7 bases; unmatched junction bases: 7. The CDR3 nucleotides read TGTGCCAGCAGCTCCCTGGGACAGGGGATGCAGCCCCAGCATTTT. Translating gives CASSSLGQGMQPQHF.

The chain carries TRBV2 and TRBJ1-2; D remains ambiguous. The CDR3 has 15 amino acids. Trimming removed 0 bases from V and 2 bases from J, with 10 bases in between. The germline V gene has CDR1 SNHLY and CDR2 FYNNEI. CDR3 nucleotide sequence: TGTGCCAGCAGTGAAGCGCTTTTGCAGAACTATGGCTACACCTTC. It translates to CASSEALLQNYGYTF. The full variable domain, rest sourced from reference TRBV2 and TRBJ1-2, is EPEVTQTPSHQVTQMGQEVILRCVPISNHLYFYWYRQILGQKVEFLVSFYNNEISEKSEIFDDQFSVERPDGSNFTLKIRSTKLEDSAMYFCASSEALLQNYGYTFGSGTRLTVV.

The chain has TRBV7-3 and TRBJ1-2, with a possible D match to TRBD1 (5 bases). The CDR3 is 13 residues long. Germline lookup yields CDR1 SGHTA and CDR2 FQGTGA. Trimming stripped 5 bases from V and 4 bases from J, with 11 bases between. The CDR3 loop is CASSDGGGYGYTF. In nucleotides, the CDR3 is TGTGCCAGCAGCGATGGCGGGGGCTATGGCTACACCTTC.

The CDR3 sequence: CASRSSGGITDTQYF. CDR3 nucleotide sequence: TGTGCCAGCAGATCTAGCGGGGGGATCACAGATACGCAGTATTTT. The chain combines TRBV7-8 with TRBJ2-3; 11 nucleotides match TRBD2. V was pared by 6 bases and J by 2 bases, with 4 bases of the junction left unmatched. The CDR3 spans 15 residues. Germline loops: CDR1 SGHVS, CDR2 FQNEAQ.

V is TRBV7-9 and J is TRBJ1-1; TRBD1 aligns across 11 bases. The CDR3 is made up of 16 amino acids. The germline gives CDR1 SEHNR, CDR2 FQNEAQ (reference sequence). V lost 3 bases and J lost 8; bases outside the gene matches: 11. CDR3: CASSFGQGAFNAEAFF. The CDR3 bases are TGTGCCAGCAGCTTTGGACAGGGGGCATTTAATGCGGAAGCTTTCTTT.

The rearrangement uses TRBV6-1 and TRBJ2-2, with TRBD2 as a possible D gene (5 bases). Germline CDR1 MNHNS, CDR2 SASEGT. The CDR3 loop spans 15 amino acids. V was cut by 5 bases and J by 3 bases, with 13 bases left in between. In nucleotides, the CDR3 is TGTGCCAGCAGTCCAGGACTGGGTTACACCGGGGAGCTGTTTTTT. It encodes CASSPGLGYTGELFF.

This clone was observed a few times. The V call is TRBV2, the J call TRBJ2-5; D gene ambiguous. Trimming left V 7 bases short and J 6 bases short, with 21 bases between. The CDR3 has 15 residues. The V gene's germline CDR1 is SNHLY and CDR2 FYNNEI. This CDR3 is CASTPEAAALKTQYF. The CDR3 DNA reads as TGTGCCAGCACCCCTGAGGCCGCCGCCTTGAAGACCCAGTACTTC.

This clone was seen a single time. The CDR3 here is CASTSLIGQPQHF. DNA for the CDR3: TGTGCCAGCACTTCCCTTATTGGGCAGCCCCAGCATTTT. The chain is built from TRBV6-1 and TRBJ1-5; D unresolved. V lost 7 bases, J lost 7 bases, and 14 bases lay in between. Germline V gene sequence: CDR1 MNHNS, CDR2 SASEGT. This CDR3 comprises 13 residues.

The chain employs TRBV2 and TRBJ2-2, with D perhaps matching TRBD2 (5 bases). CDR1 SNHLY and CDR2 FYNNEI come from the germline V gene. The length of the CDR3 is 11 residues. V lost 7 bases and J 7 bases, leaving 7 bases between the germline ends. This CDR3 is CASMGSGELFF. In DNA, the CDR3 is TGTGCCAGCATGGGGAGCGGGGAGCTGTTTTTT. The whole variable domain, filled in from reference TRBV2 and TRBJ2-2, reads EPEVTQTPSHQVTQMGQEVILRCVPISNHLYFYWYRQILGQKVEFLVSFYNNEISEKSEIFDDQFSVERPDGSNFTLKIRSTKLEDSAMYFCASMGSGELFFGEGSRLTVL.

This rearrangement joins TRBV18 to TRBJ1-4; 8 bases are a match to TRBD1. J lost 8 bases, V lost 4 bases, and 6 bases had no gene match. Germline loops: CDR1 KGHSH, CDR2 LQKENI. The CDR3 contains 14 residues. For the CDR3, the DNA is TGTGCCAGCTCACTGGGGACAGGCGAAGAAAAACTGTTTTTT. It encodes CASSLGTGEEKLFF.

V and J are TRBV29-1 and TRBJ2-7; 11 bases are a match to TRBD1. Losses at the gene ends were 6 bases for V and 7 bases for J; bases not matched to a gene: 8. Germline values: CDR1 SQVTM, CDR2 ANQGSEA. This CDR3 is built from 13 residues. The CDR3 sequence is CSVPGQGAGEQYF. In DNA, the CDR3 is TGCAGCGTACCCGGACAGGGGGCTGGGGAGCAGTACTTC.

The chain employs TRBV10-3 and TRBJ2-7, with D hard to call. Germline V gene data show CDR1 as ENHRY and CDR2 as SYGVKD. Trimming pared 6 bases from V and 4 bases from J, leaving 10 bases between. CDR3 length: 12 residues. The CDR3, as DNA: TGTGCCATCAGAGGGCTGGAATACGAGCAGTACTTC. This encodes CAIRGLEYEQYF.

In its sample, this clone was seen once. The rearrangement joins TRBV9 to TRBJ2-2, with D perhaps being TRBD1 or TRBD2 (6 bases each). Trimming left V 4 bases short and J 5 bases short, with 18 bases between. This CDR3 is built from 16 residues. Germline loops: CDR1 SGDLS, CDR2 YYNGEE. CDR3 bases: TGTGCCAGCAGCCCCGTTGGGGGGCGAGGGACCGGGGAGCTGTTTTTT. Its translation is CASSPVGGRGTGELFF.

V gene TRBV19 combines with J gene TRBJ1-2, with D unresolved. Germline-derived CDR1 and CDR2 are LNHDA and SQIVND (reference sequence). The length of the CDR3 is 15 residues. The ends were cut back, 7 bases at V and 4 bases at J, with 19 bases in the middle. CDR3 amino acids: CASMDRATQFYGYTF. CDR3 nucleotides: TGTGCCAGTATGGATCGGGCAACCCAATTCTATGGCTACACCTTC.

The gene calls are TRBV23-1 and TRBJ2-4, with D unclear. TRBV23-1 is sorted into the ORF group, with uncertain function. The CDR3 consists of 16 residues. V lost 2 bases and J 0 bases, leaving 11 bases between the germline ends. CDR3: CASSQVRNLAKNIQYF. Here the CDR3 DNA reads TGCGCCAGCAGTCAAGTAAGGAACCTAGCCAAAAACATTCAGTACTTC.

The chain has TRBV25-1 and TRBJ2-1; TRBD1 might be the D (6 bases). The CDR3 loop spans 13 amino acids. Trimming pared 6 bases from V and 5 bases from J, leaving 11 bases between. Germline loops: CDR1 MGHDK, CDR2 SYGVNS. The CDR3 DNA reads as TGTGCCAGCAGCGTAACAGGGAACAATGAGCAGTTCTTC. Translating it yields CASSVTGNNEQFF.

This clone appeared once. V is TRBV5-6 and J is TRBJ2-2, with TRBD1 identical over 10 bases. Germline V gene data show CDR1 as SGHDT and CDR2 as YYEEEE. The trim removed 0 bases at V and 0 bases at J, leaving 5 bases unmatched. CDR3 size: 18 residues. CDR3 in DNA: TGTGCCAGCAGCTTGGTATTGGGACAGGGGACGAACACCGGGGAGCTGTTTTTT. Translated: CASSLVLGQGTNTGELFF.